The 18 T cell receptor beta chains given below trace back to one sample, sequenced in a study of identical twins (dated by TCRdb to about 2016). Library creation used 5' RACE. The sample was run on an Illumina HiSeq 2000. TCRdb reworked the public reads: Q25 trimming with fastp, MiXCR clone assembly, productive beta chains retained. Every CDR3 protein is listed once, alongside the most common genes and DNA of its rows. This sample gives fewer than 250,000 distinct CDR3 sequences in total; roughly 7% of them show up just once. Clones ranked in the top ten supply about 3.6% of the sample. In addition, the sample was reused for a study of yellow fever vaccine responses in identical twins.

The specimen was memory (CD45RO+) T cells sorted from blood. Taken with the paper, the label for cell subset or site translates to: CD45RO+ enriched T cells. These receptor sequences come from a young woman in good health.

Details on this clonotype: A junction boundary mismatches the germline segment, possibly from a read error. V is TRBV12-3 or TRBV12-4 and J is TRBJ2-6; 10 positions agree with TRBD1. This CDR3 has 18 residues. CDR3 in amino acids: CAISLATGGRSGANVLTF. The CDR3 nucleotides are TGTGCCATCAGTTTAGCGACAGGGGGCCGCTCTGGGGCCAACGTCCTGACTTTC.

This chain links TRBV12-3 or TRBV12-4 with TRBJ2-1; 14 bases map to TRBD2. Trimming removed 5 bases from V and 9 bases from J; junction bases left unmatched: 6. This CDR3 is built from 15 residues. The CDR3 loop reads CASSLGLAGGLEQFF. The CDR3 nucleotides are TGTGCCAGCAGTCTCGGACTAGCGGGGGGTCTTGAGCAGTTCTTC.

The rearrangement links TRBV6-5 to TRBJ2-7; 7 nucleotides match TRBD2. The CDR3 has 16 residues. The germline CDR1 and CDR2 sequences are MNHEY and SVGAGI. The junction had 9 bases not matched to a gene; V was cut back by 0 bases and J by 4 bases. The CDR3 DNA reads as TGTGCCAGCAGTTACTCGGTGGGCGGGAGAGCGTACGAGCAGTACTTC. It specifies CASSYSVGGRAYEQYF.

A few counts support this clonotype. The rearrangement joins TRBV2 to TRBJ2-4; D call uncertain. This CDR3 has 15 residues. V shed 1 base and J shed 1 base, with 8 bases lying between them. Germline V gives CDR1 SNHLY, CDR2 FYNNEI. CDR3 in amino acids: CASSEEAAAKNIQYF. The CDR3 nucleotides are TGTGCCAGCAGTGAAGAAGCAGCCGCCAAAAACATTCAGTACTTC.

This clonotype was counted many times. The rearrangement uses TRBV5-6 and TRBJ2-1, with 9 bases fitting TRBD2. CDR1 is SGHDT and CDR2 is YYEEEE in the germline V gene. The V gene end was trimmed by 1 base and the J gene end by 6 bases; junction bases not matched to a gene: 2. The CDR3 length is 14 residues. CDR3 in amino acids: CASSLPSGINEQFF. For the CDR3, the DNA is TGTGCCAGCAGCTTGCCTAGCGGGATCAATGAGCAGTTCTTC.

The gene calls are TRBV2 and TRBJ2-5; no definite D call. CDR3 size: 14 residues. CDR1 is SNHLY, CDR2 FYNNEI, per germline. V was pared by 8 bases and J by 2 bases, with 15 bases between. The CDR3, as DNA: TGTGCCAGCCGGAGAGGAGCAGGACAAGAGACCCAGTACTTC. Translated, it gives CASRRGAGQETQYF. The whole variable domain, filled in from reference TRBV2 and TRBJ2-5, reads EPEVTQTPSHQVTQMGQEVILRCVPISNHLYFYWYRQILGQKVEFLVSFYNNEISEKSEIFDDQFSVERPDGSNFTLKIRSTKLEDSAMYFCASRRGAGQETQYFGPGTRLLVL.

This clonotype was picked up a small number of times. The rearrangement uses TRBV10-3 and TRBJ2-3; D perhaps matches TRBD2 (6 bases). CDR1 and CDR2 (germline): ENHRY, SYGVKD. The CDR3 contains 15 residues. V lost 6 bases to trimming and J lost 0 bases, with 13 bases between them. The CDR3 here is CAISPVAESTDTQYF. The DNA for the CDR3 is TGTGCCATCAGCCCCGTAGCGGAGAGCACAGATACGCAGTATTTT.

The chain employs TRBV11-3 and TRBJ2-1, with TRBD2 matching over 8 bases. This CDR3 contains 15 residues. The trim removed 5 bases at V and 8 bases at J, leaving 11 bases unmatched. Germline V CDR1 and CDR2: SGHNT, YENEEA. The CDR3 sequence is CASSPPAGGRDEQFF. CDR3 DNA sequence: TGTGCCAGCAGCCCCCCGGCGGGAGGACGCGATGAGCAGTTCTTC.

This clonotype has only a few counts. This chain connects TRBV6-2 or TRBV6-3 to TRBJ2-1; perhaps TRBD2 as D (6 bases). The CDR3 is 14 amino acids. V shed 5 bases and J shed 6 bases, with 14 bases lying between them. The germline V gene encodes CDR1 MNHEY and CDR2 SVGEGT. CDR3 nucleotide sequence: TGTGCCAGCAGTGGGGGACTCCTAGGCAATGAGCAGTTCTTC. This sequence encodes CASSGGLLGNEQFF.

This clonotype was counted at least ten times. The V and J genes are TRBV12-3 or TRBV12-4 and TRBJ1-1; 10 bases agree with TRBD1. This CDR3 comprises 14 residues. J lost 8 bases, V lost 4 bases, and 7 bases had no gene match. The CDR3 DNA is TGTGCCAGCAGTTGGGGGACAGGGGATGGAGAAGCTTTCTTT. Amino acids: CASSWGTGDGEAFF.

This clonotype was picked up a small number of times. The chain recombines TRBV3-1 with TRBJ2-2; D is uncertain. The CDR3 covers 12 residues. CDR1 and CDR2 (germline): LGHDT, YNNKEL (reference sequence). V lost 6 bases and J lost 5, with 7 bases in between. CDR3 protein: CASRRRTGELFF. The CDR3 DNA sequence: TGTGCCAGCAGACGAAGGACCGGGGAGCTGTTTTTT.

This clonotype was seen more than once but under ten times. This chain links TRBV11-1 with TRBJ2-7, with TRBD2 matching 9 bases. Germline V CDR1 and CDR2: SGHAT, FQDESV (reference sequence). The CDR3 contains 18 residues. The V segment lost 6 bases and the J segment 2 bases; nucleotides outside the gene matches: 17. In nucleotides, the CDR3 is TGTGCCAGCAGTCATTCCCCTAGCGGGAAGATCACCGCCTACGAGCAGTACTTC. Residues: CASSHSPSGKITAYEQYF.

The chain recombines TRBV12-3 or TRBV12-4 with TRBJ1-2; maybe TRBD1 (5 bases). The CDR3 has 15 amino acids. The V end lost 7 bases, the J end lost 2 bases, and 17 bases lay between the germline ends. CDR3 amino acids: CASNGRGRTNYGYTF. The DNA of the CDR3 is TGTGCCAGCAATGGGAGGGGCAGGACGAACTATGGCTACACCTTC.

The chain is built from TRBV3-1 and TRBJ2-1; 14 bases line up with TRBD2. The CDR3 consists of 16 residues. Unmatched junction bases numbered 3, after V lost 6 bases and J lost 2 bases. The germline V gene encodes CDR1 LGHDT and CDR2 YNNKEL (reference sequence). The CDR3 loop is CASRGTSGGTYNEQFF. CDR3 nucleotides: TGTGCCAGCAGGGGGACTAGCGGGGGTACCTACAATGAGCAGTTCTTC.

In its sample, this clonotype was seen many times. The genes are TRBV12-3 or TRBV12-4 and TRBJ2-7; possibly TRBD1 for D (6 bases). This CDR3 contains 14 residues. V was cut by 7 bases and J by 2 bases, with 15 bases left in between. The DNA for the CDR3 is TGTGCCAGCAAACCGGGACACTCAACCTACGAGCAGTACTTC. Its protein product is CASKPGHSTYEQYF.

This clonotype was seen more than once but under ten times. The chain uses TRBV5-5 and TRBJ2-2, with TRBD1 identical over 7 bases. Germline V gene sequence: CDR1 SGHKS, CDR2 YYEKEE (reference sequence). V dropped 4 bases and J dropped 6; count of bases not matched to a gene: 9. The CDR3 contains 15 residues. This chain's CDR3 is CASSVGNRGAGELFF. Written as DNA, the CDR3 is TGTGCCAGCAGCGTGGGGAACAGGGGAGCCGGGGAGCTGTTTTTT.

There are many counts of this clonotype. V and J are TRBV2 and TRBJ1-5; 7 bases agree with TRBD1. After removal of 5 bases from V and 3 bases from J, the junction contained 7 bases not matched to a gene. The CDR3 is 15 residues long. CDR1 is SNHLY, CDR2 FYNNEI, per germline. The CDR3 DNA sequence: TGTGCCAGCAGTCCAAGGGGGCAGTTCAATCAGCCCCAGCATTTT. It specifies CASSPRGQFNQPQHF.

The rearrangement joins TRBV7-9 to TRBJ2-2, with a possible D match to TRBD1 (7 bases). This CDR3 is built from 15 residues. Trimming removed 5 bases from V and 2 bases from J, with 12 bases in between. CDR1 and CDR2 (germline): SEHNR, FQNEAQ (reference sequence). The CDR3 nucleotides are TGTGCCAGCAGCCGGGGGACAGTAAACACCGGGGAGCTGTTTTTT. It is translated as CASSRGTVNTGELFF.